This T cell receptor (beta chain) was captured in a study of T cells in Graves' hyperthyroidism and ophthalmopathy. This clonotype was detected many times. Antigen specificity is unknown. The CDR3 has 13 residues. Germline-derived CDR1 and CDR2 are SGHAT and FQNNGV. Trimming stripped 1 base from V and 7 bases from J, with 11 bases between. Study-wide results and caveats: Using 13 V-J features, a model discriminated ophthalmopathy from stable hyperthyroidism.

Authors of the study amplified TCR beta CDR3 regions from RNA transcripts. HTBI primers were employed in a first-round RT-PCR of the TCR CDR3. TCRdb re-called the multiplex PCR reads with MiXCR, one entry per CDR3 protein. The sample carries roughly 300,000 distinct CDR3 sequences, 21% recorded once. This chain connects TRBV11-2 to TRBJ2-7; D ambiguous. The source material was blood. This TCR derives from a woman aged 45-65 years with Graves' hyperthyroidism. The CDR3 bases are TGTGCCAGCAGCTTAGTCCAGGTCCGGGAGCAGTACTTC. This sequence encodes CASSLVQVREQYF.